This TCR beta chain was recovered during a study of blood T cell repertoires in COVID-19. As for the study in general: Both acute and convalescent COVID-19 samples were obtained from the United States, Italy and Spain. PBMCs, B-cell-depleted T cells, or T cells provided the cDNA or gDNA that made up the material.

As handled by the study authors: Researchers report that nucleated cell counts were estimated from reference gene primer amplification. Clones were sequenced by immunoSEQ multiplex PCR, and TCRdb holds only the in-frame ones, with some missing. The DNA was the basis for D and trimming; V, J and clone size are from that table. The sample holds roughly 97,000 clones, approximately 87% seen once. In this sample, this clone turned up once. This CDR3 spans 16 amino acids. The V gene end was trimmed by 0 bases and the J gene end by 8 bases; junction bases not matched to a gene: 12. CDR1 is SGHNT and CDR2 is YYREEE in the germline V gene (reference sequence).

This sequence joins TRBV5-4 and TRBJ2-3; TRBD2 matches 7 bases. This receptor was taken from a human donor in a cohort sampled during active COVID-19. What was sequenced was peripheral blood. The CDR3, as DNA: TGTGCCAGCAGCTTGGGCGGGGGATTTACGGGCGTTACGCAGTATTTT. Its protein is CASSLGGGFTGVTQYF.